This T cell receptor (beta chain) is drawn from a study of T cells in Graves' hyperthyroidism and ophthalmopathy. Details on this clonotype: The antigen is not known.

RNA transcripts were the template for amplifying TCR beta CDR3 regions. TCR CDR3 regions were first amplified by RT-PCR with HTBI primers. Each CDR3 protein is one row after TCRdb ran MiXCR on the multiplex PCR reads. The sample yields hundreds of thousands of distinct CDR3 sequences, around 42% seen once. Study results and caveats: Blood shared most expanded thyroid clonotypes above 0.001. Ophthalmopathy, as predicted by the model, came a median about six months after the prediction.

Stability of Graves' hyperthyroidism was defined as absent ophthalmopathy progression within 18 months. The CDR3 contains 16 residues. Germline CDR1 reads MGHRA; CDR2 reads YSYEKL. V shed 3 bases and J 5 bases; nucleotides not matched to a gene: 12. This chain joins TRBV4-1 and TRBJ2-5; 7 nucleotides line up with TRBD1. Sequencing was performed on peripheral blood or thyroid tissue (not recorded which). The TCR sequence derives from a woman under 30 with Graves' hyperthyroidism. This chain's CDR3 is CASSQRQGEERETQYF. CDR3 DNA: TGCGCCAGCAGCCAGCGACAGGGTGAGGAAAGGGAGACCCAGTACTTC.